This T cell receptor (beta chain) comes out of a study of T cell responses to AZD1222 COVID-19 vaccine. Regarding the study as a whole: Compared with day 0, the breadth and depth of the Spike-specific TCR repertoire rose significantly after two doses of AZD1222. Regions left unmutated in variants are reportedly the target of nearly half of spike-specific TCRs.

This CDR3 contains 17 residues. Produced via immunoSEQ multiplex PCR; TCRdb's table is partial and in-frame only. Among fewer than 110,000 clones listed, roughly 85% were seen once. This clone was counted only a few times. What it binds is not known. This clonotype originated in an adult who received the AZD1222 COVID-19 vaccine. This chain links TRBV21-1 with TRBJ2-7; the D segment call TRBD1 is taken from the table without a DNA check. TRBV21-1 is marked as a pseudogene. The sample here was peripheral blood, taken 28 days after the second AZD1222 dose. CDR3 nucleotide sequence: TGTGCCAGCAGCAAAGCCAAATTTGGGACAGAGAACTACGAGCAGTACTTC. It is translated as CASSKAKFGTENYEQYF.